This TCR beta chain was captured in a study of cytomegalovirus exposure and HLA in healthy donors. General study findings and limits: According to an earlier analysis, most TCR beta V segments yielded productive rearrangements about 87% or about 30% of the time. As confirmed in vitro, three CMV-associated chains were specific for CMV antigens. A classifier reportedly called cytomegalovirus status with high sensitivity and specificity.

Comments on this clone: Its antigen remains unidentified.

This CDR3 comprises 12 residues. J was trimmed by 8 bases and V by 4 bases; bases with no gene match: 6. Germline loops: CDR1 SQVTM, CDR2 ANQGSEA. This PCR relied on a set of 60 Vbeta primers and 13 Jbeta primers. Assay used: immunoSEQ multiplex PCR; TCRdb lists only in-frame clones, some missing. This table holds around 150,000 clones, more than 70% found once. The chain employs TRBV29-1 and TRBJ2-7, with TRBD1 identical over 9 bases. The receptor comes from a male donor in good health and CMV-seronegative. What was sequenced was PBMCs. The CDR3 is CSVGGQGQKQYF. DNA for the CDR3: TGCAGCGTTGGAGGACAGGGGCAGAAGCAGTACTTC.